The clone carrying this T cell receptor beta chain was seen once. Germline V CDR1 and CDR2: SGHRS, YFSETQ. The CDR3 is made up of 16 amino acids. The V and J ends lost 0 bases and 0 bases, in that order; junction bases with no gene match: 2. The assay was immunoSEQ multiplex PCR, and TCRdb's table has in-frame clones only and misses some. This sample has hundreds of thousands of clones, with 80% to 85% found just once. These data come from a study of blood T cell repertoires in COVID-19. Sequences were obtained from peripheral blood. The chain couples TRBV5-1 to TRBJ2-3; TRBD2 matches 9 bases. The TCR comes from a woman over 75 with active or convalescent COVID-19. The CDR3 sequence is CASSLGGLASTDTQYF. For the CDR3, the DNA is TGCGCCAGCAGCTTGGGAGGACTAGCGAGCACAGATACGCAGTATTTT.